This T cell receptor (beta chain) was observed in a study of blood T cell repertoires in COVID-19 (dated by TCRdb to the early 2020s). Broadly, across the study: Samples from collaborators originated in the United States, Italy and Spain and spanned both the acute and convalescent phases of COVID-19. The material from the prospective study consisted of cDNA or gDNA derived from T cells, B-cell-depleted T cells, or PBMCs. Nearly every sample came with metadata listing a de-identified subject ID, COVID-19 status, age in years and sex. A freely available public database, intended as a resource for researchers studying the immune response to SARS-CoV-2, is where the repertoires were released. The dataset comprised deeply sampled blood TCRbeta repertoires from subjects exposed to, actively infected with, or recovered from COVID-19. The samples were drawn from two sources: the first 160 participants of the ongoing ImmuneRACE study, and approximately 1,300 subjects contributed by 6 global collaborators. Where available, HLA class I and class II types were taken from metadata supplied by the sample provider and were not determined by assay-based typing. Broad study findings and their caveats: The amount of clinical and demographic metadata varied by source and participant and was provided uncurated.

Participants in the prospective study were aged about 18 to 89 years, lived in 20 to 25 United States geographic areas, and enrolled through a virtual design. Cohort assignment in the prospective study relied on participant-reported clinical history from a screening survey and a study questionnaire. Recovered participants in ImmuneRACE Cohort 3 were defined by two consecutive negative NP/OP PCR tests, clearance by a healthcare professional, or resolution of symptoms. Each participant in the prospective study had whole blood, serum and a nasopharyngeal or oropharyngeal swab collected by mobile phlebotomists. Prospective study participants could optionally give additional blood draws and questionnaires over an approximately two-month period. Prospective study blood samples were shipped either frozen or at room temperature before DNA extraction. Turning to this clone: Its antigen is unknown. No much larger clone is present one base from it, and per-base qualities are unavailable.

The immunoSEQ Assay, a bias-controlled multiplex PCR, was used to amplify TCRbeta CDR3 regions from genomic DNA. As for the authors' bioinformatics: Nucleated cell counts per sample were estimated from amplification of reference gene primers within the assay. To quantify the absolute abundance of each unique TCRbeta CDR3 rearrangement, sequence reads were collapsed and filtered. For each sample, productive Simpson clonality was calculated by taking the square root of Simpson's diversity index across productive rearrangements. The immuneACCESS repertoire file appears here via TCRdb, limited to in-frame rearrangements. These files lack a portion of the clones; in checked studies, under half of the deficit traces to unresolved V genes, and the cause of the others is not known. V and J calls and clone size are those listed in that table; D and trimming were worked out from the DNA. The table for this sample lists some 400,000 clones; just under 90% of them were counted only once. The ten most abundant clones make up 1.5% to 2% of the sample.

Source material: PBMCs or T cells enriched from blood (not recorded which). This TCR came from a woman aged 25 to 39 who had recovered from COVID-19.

The DNA sequence is TGTGCCAGCAGTTACGGGGGGATAGACGAGACCCAGTACTTC. This yields the protein CASSYGGIDETQYF. This sequence uses TRBV6-5 and TRBJ2-5; TRBD2 is a weak D gene call, 6 bases matching. The V and J ends are trimmed by 2 bases and 5 bases, leaving 12 bases between them. CDR1 and CDR2 are read off the germline V gene as MNHEY and SVGAGI. The CDR3 spans 14 residues, from the cysteine through the phenylalanine. Only CDR3 DNA remains: 42 bases, in frame from the first base.